This TCR beta chain was captured in a study of blood T cell repertoires in COVID-19 (TCRdb year 2020). About the investigation overall: The collaborator samples originated in the United States, Italy and Spain and spanned the acute and convalescent phases of COVID-19. The prospective study material was composed of cDNA or gDNA derived from T cells, B-cell-depleted T cells, or PBMCs. Subjects who had been exposed to COVID-19, were actively infected with it, or had recovered from it provided the deeply sampled blood TCRbeta repertoires that made up the dataset. Samples came from the ongoing ImmuneRACE study (first 160 participants) plus 1,254 subjects from 6 global collaborators. Nearly every sample came with metadata listing a de-identified subject ID, COVID-19 status, age in years and sex. Where HLA class I and class II types were available, the types were taken from metadata supplied by the sample provider, not from assay-based typing. A freely available public database, intended as a resource for researchers studying the immune response to SARS-CoV-2, is where the repertoires were released. Overall study results and their limits: The quantity of clinical and demographic metadata differed by source and by participant and was supplied without curation.

TCRbeta CDR3 regions were amplified from genomic DNA by means of the immunoSEQ Assay, a bias-controlled multiplex PCR. For the original study's pipeline: Nucleated cell counts per sample were estimated from amplification of reference gene primers within the assay. Sequence reads were collapsed and filtered to measure the absolute abundance of every unique TCRbeta CDR3 rearrangement. Productive Simpson clonality was computed per sample as the square root of Simpson's diversity index over productive rearrangements. Held by TCRdb, this immuneACCESS table contains in-frame sequences only and omits some clones. Under half of the omission traces to an unresolved V gene where checked; the cause of the rest is unknown. D and trimming come from the DNA, and the V and J calls and clone size come from that table. For this sample there are 45,000 to 55,000 clones; 90% appear just once. Over 3% of the sample rests with the top ten.

The germline V end is reduced by 0 bases and the J end by 2 bases; junction bases left unmatched: 9. CDR1 and CDR2 are drawn from the germline V gene (reference sequence): MNHEY, SMNVEV. The CDR3 sequence holds 17 residues, the cysteine and phenylalanine included. Just the 51-base CDR3 DNA is kept, in frame starting at base 1. The collaborating institutions used their own protocols to collect whole blood in K2EDTA tubes. For TCRbeta analysis, collaborator samples were shipped as frozen whole blood, as isolated PBMCs, or as DNA extracted from either sample type. Notes on this clone: The specificity of this receptor is unknown. Base qualities are missing; no much larger clone stands one base away.

This clonotype was sampled from a human donor in a cohort sampled during active COVID-19. What was sequenced was peripheral blood. The V gene is TRBV27 and the J gene is TRBJ2-7; a stretch of 8 junction bases matches TRBD2. The DNA reads TGTGCCAGCAGTTTATCCGCCCGACTAGCGCATACCTACGAGCAGTACTTC. It is translated as CASSLSARLAHTYEQYF.